This record concerns one T cell receptor beta chain sequence. This sample was included in a study of blood T cell repertoires in COVID-19. Study-wide background: Samples representing acute and convalescent COVID-19 were sourced from the United States, Italy and Spain.

The V and J ends lost 4 bases and 5 bases respectively, with 19 bases between them. Germline V CDR1 and CDR2: SGHRS, YFSETQ. The CDR3 has 15 residues. Cohorts were based on clinical histories the participants reported. Clones were read by immunoSEQ multiplex PCR, and TCRdb kept only the in-frame ones, dropping some. The sample carries a few hundred thousand clones, nearly 90% recorded once. The specimen sequenced was PBMCs or T cells enriched from blood (not recorded which). This chain connects TRBV5-1 to TRBJ2-7; possibly TRBD1 for D (5 bases). This receptor was identified in a woman aged 18-30 years with acute COVID-19. The CDR3 spells CASSEKQVLTDEQYF. CDR3 nucleotides: TGCGCCAGCAGCGAGAAACAGGTGCTGACCGACGAGCAGTACTTC.